What follows are 7 T cell receptor beta chains derived from one specimen sequenced in a study of blood T cell repertoires in COVID-19. Generated by immunoSEQ multiplex PCR, the TCRdb table keeps only in-frame clones and is missing some. The sample lists over 450,000 clones, less than 90% occurring once. What was sequenced was peripheral blood. The receptors here all came from a woman between 50 and 59 years old with COVID-19, enrolled during active disease.

The chain uses TRBV19 and TRBJ1-1; TRBD1 aligns across 7 bases. J gave up 4 bases and V 8 bases, and 10 bases lay outside the gene matches. Germline V CDR1 and CDR2: LNHDA, SQIVND (reference sequence). The CDR3 runs 14 residues. CDR3 sequence: CASEAGGLGTEAFF. CDR3 DNA sequence: TGTGCCAGTGAGGCAGGGGGGTTAGGCACTGAAGCTTTCTTT.

The gene calls are TRBV5-1 and TRBJ1-3; 12 nucleotides align to TRBD1. This CDR3 spans 15 amino acids. Germline loops: CDR1 SGHRS, CDR2 YFSETQ. V shed 3 bases, J shed 4 bases, and the junction held 2 bases outside the gene matches. As DNA, the CDR3 is TGCGCCAGCAGCTGGGACAGGGGGCTCGGAAACACCATATATTTT. Its translation is CASSWDRGLGNTIYF.

The rearrangement joins TRBV28 to TRBJ1-6; possible D gene TRBD1, 5 bases. Germline V gene sequence: CDR1 MDHEN, CDR2 SYDVKM. Trimming cost V 7 bases and J 7 bases, with 14 bases left between them. CDR3 length: 14 amino acids. This chain's CDR3 is CASTPIRGNSPLHF. The CDR3 DNA reads TGTGCCAGCACCCCAATCCGGGGGAATTCACCCCTCCACTTT.

The V gene is TRBV13, the J gene TRBJ2-1, with D possibly matching TRBD2 (6 bases). V lost 6 bases to trimming and J lost 0 bases, with 15 bases between them. This CDR3 spans 16 amino acids. CDR1 is PRHDT, CDR2 FYEKMQ, per germline (reference sequence). In DNA form, the CDR3 reads TGTGCCAGCAGTTCCCAACGGGGGAGCTCCTACAATGAGCAGTTCTTC. Translated: CASSSQRGSSYNEQFF.

The count of this clone is one. The chain uses TRBV11-2 and TRBJ1-2; TRBD1 might be the D (5 bases). The CDR3 contains 12 residues. Trimming left V 0 bases short and J 6 bases short, with 5 bases between. From germline, CDR1 is SGHAT and CDR2 FQNNGV. The CDR3 coding sequence is TGTGCCAGCAGCTTAGAGGGGCATGGCTACACCTTC. Translated, it gives CASSLEGHGYTF.

This chain connects TRBV24-1 to TRBJ1-2, with no clear D. Germline V gene lookup returns CDR1 KGHDR and CDR2 SFDVKD. Trimming took 8 bases from V and 6 from J, leaving 6 bases between them. The CDR3 totals 10 residues. CDR3 region: CATKRNGYTF. The CDR3, as DNA: TGTGCCACCAAGAGGAATGGCTACACCTTC.

This clone appeared a few times. The chain employs TRBV2 and TRBJ2-7; perhaps TRBD2 as D (7 bases). The V end lost 4 bases, the J end lost 4 bases, and 20 bases lay between the germline ends. The length of the CDR3 is 16 residues. CDR1 and CDR2 from the germline V gene are SNHLY and FYNNEI. CDR3 sequence reads: CASSGMIGGAFYEQYF. In nucleotides, the CDR3 is TGTGCCAGCAGTGGTATGATAGGGGGGGCGTTTTACGAGCAGTACTTC.